The sample holds many counts of the clone carrying this T cell receptor (beta chain). Its antigen is unidentified. The sample originates from a study of CD8 T cells in ankylosing spondylitis. Study-wide findings and caveats: Made up of about eight highly homologous variants, a TCR beta motif appeared characteristic of ankylosing spondylitis blood. Significant enrichment of disease-linked clones was reported in matched ankylosing spondylitis synovial fluid.

Quantitative 5'-RACE was performed with molecular barcodes, and it yielded the TCR beta libraries. Each CDR3 protein gets one entry after TCRdb re-called the 5' RACE reads with MiXCR. The repertoire holds roughly 230,000 distinct CDR3 sequences, roughly a tenth seen once, with 2.6% in the top ten. The CDR3 runs 16 residues. V shed 0 bases and J shed 1 base, with 15 bases lying between them. CDR1 DFQATT and CDR2 SNEGSKA come from the germline V gene (reference sequence). The chain carries TRBV20-1 and TRBJ1-1, with a weak D call TRBD1 (5 bases). The source of this sequence is a male donor with ankylosing spondylitis or in good health (not recorded which). The material sequenced was blood, either unsorted or a sorted T cell fraction (not recorded which). CDR3 loop: CSARERKGLGNTEAFF. For the CDR3, the DNA is TGCAGTGCTAGAGAGCGGAAGGGGCTCGGGAACACTGAAGCTTTCTTT.